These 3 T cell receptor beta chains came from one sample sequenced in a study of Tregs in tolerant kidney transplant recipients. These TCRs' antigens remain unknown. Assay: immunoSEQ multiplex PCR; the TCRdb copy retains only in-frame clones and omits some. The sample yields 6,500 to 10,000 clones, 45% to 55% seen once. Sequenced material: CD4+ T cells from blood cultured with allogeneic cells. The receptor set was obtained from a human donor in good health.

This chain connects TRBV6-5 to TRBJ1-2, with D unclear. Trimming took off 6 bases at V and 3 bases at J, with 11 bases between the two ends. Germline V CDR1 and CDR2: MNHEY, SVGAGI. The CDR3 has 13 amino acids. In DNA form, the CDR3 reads TGTGCCAGCAGCCGGGTCGCGGACTATGGCTACACCTTC. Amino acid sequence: CASSRVADYGYTF.

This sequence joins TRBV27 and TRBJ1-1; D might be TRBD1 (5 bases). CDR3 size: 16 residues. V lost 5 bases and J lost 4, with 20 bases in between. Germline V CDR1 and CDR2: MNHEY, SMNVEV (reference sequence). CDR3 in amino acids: CASSPLLGRDGTEAFF. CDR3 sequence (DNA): TGTGCCAGCAGTCCGCTGTTGGGCAGGGACGGCACTGAAGCTTTCTTT.

As DNA, the CDR3 is TGTGCCAGCAGCTTCAGCGACAGGGCGAATTCACCCCTCCACTTT. Amino acids: CASSFSDRANSPLHF. The chain has TRBV7-3 and TRBJ1-6; TRBD1 matches 7 bases. The CDR3 has 15 amino acids. J was trimmed by 7 bases and V by 3 bases; bases with no gene match: 6. Germline values: CDR1 SGHTA, CDR2 FQGTGA.